The 17 T cell receptor beta chains below were found in one sample sequenced in a study of regulatory T cells in long-lasting Graves disease. Time point indicated: persistent/refractory GD, antithyroid drugs over 5 years with positive TRAb. Construction of the TCR library relied on RNA isolated from PBMCs. CDR3 regions were amplified by Arm-PCR using iRepertoire HTBI primers to build TCR beta libraries. TCRdb ran MiXCR on the multiplex PCR reads and lists one entry per CDR3 protein. This sample has fewer than 550,000 distinct CDR3 sequences, with about 22% found just once. The sequencing used peripheral blood mononuclear cells (PBMCs), collected when the disease was refractory, from a patient treated with antithyroid drugs. The source of these receptors is a female donor with Graves disease.

The rearrangement uses TRBV5-6 and TRBJ1-1; D is ambiguous. The V end lost 3 bases, the J end lost 6 bases, and 12 bases lay between the germline ends. Germline V CDR1 and CDR2: SGHDT, YYEEEE. The CDR3 sequence is 13 residues long. This chain's CDR3 is CASSSDPGPEAFF. CDR3 sequence (DNA): TGTGCCAGCAGCTCGGACCCCGGTCCTGAAGCTTTCTTT. Supplemented by reference TRBV5-6 and TRBJ1-1, the full variable domain reads DAGVTQSPTHLIKTRGQQVTLRCSPKSGHDTVSWYQQALGQGPQFIFQYYEEEERQRGNFPDRFSGHQFPNYSSELNVNALLLGDSALYLCASSSDPGPEAFFGQGTRLTVV.

V gene TRBV20-1 combines with J gene TRBJ1-6; 9 bases are shared with TRBD1. CDR3 length: 15 amino acids. V was clipped by 1 base and J by 6 bases; unmatched bases: 4. The V gene's germline CDR1 is DFQATT and CDR2 SNEGSKA (reference sequence). The CDR3 sequence: CSARALQGANSPLHF. CDR3 sequence (DNA): TGCAGTGCTAGAGCCCTACAGGGGGCTAATTCACCCCTCCACTTT.

The V call is TRBV6-5, the J call TRBJ1-3; tentative D call: TRBD1 (5 bases). The CDR3 length is 16 residues. Germline CDR1 is MNHEY and CDR2 is SVGAGI. The ends were cut back, 0 bases at V and 0 bases at J, with 9 bases in the middle. The CDR3 nucleotides are TGTGCCAGCAGTTACTCAGGGGACGGCTCTGGAAACACCATATATTTT. This sequence encodes CASSYSGDGSGNTIYF.

J is TRBJ1-2 and V is TRBV28; TRBD1 aligns across 10 bases. The V gene's germline CDR1 is MDHEN and CDR2 SYDVKM. V was pared by 5 bases and J by 3 bases, with 9 bases of the junction left unmatched. The CDR3 sequence is 16 residues long. In DNA form, the CDR3 reads TGTGCCAGCAGTCCGGGGACAGGGGCTCGGTACTATGGCTACACCTTC. It translates to CASSPGTGARYYGYTF.

This clonotype was detected many times. The chain is built from TRBV28 and TRBJ2-7; either TRBD1 or TRBD2 may fit D (5 bases each). Germline values: CDR1 MDHEN, CDR2 SYDVKM. Trimming removed 4 bases from V and 3 bases from J, with 13 bases in between. This CDR3 comprises 14 residues. The CDR3 region is CASSSGTGYYEQYF. The CDR3 nucleotides are TGTGCCAGCAGTTCAGGGACGGGTTACTACGAGCAGTACTTC.

This clonotype was detected ten times or more. The chain is built from TRBV6-1 and TRBJ2-5; D call uncertain. CDR3 size: 16 residues. Germline V gene sequence: CDR1 MNHNS, CDR2 SASEGT. V shed 6 bases and J shed 5 bases, with 22 bases lying between them. DNA for the CDR3: TGTGCCAGCAGGCCGTACCGGTACGGCGGTTTGGAGACCCAGTACTTC. Translation gives CASRPYRYGGLETQYF.

This clonotype was detected a few times. This sequence joins TRBV29-1 and TRBJ1-1; no firm D call. This CDR3 has 12 amino acids. V lost 6 bases to trimming and J lost 1 base, with 9 bases between them. CDR1 SQVTM and CDR2 ANQGSEA come from the germline V gene. The CDR3 DNA follows: TGCAGCGTCGCGAGGGCGAACACTGAAGCTTTCTTT. Its translation is CSVARANTEAFF.

This clonotype was detected ten times or more. The rearrangement uses TRBV28 and TRBJ2-2, with D perhaps matching TRBD2 (6 bases). Germline CDR1 MDHEN, CDR2 SYDVKM. This CDR3 is built from 15 residues. The V end lost 6 bases, the J end lost 1 base, and 12 bases lay between the germline ends. CDR3 in amino acids: CASSLPGLNTGELFF. The CDR3, as DNA: TGTGCCAGCAGCCTCCCGGGACTGAACACCGGGGAGCTGTTTTTT.

The sample holds many counts of this clonotype. The genes are TRBV2 and TRBJ1-1, with D possibly matching TRBD1 (5 bases). There are 15 residues in the CDR3. V gave up 4 bases and J gave up 1 base, with 13 bases separating them. Germline CDR1 is SNHLY and CDR2 is FYNNEI. The CDR3 sequence is CASSVERGGNTEAFF. The CDR3 DNA reads TGTGCCAGCAGTGTGGAACGGGGGGGGAACACTGAAGCTTTCTTT.

The chain uses TRBV6-5 and TRBJ1-2; no reliable D call. CDR3 length: 14 residues. In germline, CDR1 is MNHEY, CDR2 SVGAGI. V was pared by 0 bases and J by 3 bases, with 8 bases between. CDR3 nucleotide sequence: TGTGCCAGCAGTTACTCGTCGAGGGACTATGGCTACACCTTC. Translating gives CASSYSSRDYGYTF.

V and J are TRBV9 and TRBJ2-2, with D perhaps TRBD1 or TRBD2 (6 bases each). Germline V gene lookup returns CDR1 SGDLS and CDR2 YYNGEE. CDR3 size: 16 residues. V lost 0 bases and J lost 3, with 12 bases in between. CDR3 DNA: TGTGCCAGCAGCGTAGAGCCGGGGGCGCACACCGGGGAGCTGTTTTTT. Amino acid sequence: CASSVEPGAHTGELFF.

This sequence joins TRBV7-2 and TRBJ1-5; 8 bases are shared with TRBD1. Germline V gene lookup returns CDR1 SGHTA and CDR2 FQGNSA. Unmatched junction bases numbered 20, after V lost 5 bases and J lost 11 bases. This CDR3 is 17 amino acids long. Here the CDR3 DNA reads TGTGCCAGCAGCCCACGTACCGGGACAGGAGCTCGTCTTGCCCAGCATTTT. Its translation: CASSPRTGTGARLAQHF. The whole variable domain, filled in from reference TRBV7-2 and TRBJ1-5, reads GAGVSQSPSNKVTEKGKDVELRCDPISGHTALYWYRQSLGQGLEFLIYFQGNSAPDKSGLPSDRFSAERTGGSVSTLTIQRTQQEDSAVYLCASSPRTGTGARLAQHFGDGTRLSIL.

This clonotype has just a few counts. J is TRBJ1-2 and V is TRBV20-1; D is perhaps TRBD1 (6 bases). Deletions cut 7 bases from V and 8 bases from J, with 26 bases between. Germline V lookup: CDR1 DFQATT, CDR2 SNEGSKA (reference sequence). The CDR3 is 15 amino acids. CDR3 sequence: CSGTGYEGLRGGYTF. The CDR3 bases are TGCAGTGGCACAGGGTATGAGGGGCTCCGGGGAGGCTACACCTTC.

The sample holds a few counts of this clonotype. The chain has TRBV19 and TRBJ1-1; D remains ambiguous. Trimming left V 10 bases short and J 4 bases short, with 16 bases between. Looked up from germline, CDR1 is LNHDA and CDR2 is SQIVND (reference sequence). The CDR3 loop spans 13 amino acids. CDR3 bases: TGTGCCACCTACGGCGGGGAAGGCACTGAAGCTTTCTTT. Translating gives CATYGGEGTEAFF.

This clonotype was picked up many times. This rearrangement joins TRBV12-3 or TRBV12-4 to TRBJ2-2; D might be TRBD1 (5 bases). Between the trimmed V and J ends, which lost 3 bases and 7 bases, there was a span of 12 bases. The CDR3 has 14 amino acids. CDR3 protein: CASSLVQGGGELFF. As DNA, the CDR3 is TGTGCCAGCAGTTTGGTCCAGGGTGGCGGGGAGCTGTTTTTT.

This clonotype was seen ten or more times. V is TRBV28 and J is TRBJ1-3; D uncertain. The CDR3 consists of 15 residues. V lost 8 bases to trimming and J lost 2 bases, with 16 bases between them. Germline loops: CDR1 MDHEN, CDR2 SYDVKM. The CDR3 bases are TGTGCCAGCCGCCCCGGCGCGGAACCTGGAAACACCATATATTTT. Translating gives CASRPGAEPGNTIYF.

This clonotype was found a few times. The chain recombines TRBV24-1 with TRBJ2-5; 10 bases fit TRBD1. The V gene's germline CDR1 is KGHDR and CDR2 SFDVKD. V lost 7 bases, J lost 5 bases, and 0 bases stayed unmatched. The CDR3 spans 12 residues. The DNA for the CDR3 is TGTGCCACCAGGGGACAGGGGGAGACCCAGTACTTC. Its protein is CATRGQGETQYF.